Below, 12 T cell receptor beta chains from the same sample are listed, as sequenced in a study of blood T cells in healthy people across ages. The second PCR ran roughly 6 to 11 cycles with a sample-barcoded 5' primer and J-beta primers. TCRdb reprocessed the 5' RACE reads with MiXCR, giving one entry per CDR3 protein. The top ten clones hold over 10% of a sample with around 850,000 distinct CDR3 sequences, 35% to 40% of them seen once. Sequences were obtained from blood. Receptors were obtained from a young man in good health.

V and J are TRBV6-2 or TRBV6-3 and TRBJ2-3; TRBD2 matches at 9 bases. The length of the CDR3 is 17 residues. V trimming: 0 bases; J trimming: 10 bases; junction bases outside the gene matches: 14. The germline gives CDR1 MNHEY, CDR2 SVGEGT. In nucleotides, the CDR3 is TGTGCCAGCAGTTACTCGAAACAGCGGGGGGACCTGTTTTCGCAGTATTTT. As protein: CASSYSKQRGDLFSQYF.

The chain uses TRBV5-4 and TRBJ2-2, with D tentatively TRBD1 (5 bases). Deletions cut 1 base from V and 0 bases from J, with 7 bases between. Germline assignment: CDR1 SGHNT and CDR2 YYREEE (reference sequence). The length of the CDR3 is 15 residues. CDR3 residues: CASSLQGPNTGELFF. The CDR3 DNA sequence: TGTGCCAGCAGCTTGCAGGGCCCGAACACCGGGGAGCTGTTTTTT. The variable domain in full, with the rest retrieved from reference TRBV5-4 and TRBJ2-2, is ETGVTQSPTHLIKTRGQQVTLRCSSQSGHNTVSWYQQALGQGPQFIFQYYREEENGRGNFPPRFSGLQFPNYSSELNVNALELDDSALYLCASSLQGPNTGELFFGEGSRLTVL.

V and J are TRBV5-1 and TRBJ1-1; D ambiguous. Germline CDR1 and CDR2: SGHRS and YFSETQ. This CDR3 spans 15 amino acids. With 4 bases removed from V and 0 bases from J, the gap between germline ends came to 13 bases. CDR3 in DNA: TGCGCCAGCAGCCCTACACTCTGGATGAACACTGAAGCTTTCTTT. Encoded protein: CASSPTLWMNTEAFF.

The table lists this clonotype with a count of one. A much larger clone differs from this one at a single base, so this may be a read error. V usage is TRBV20-1 and J usage is TRBJ2-3; D unclear. The CDR3 is made up of 14 amino acids. Trimming pared 6 bases from V and 4 bases from J, leaving 17 bases between. CDR1 DFQATT and CDR2 SNEGSKA come from the germline V gene (reference sequence). The CDR3 DNA follows: TGCAGTGCCCCCGGTGCCAAACCCCCAGATACGCAGTATTTT. Amino acid sequence: CSAPGAKPPDTQYF.

This clonotype was found many times. V is TRBV20-1 and J is TRBJ2-7; 9 bases align to TRBD2. V shed 3 bases, J shed 6 bases, and the junction held 6 bases outside the gene matches. Germline V gene sequence: CDR1 DFQATT, CDR2 SNEGSKA (reference sequence). This CDR3 comprises 13 residues. Written as DNA, the CDR3 is TGCAGTGCTAGTGTGGGACTAGCTCGCGAGCAGTACTTC. Protein sequence: CSASVGLAREQYF.

V and J are TRBV20-1 and TRBJ2-1, with 10 positions matching TRBD1. The CDR3 has 16 amino acids. Germline V CDR1 and CDR2: DFQATT, SNEGSKA (reference sequence). The trim removed 5 bases at V and 4 bases at J, leaving 11 bases unmatched. CDR3 sequence (DNA): TGCAGTGCTCCCCGCTCCGGGACAGGGGATTACAATGAGCAGTTCTTC. As protein: CSAPRSGTGDYNEQFF.

This clonotype has only a few counts. The rearrangement links TRBV4-1 to TRBJ1-1; no firm D call. This CDR3 is 12 amino acids long. The ends were cut back, 4 bases at V and 2 bases at J, with 5 bases in the middle. The germline CDR1 and CDR2 sequences are MGHRA and YSYEKL. The DNA for the CDR3 is TGCGCCAGCAGCCCAGACAACACTGAAGCTTTCTTT. Translating it yields CASSPDNTEAFF.

The sample holds a few counts of this clonotype. The gene calls are TRBV29-1 and TRBJ1-1; D is unresolved. The ends were cut back, 1 base at V and 4 bases at J, with 13 bases in the middle. CDR3 length: 14 amino acids. The germline CDR1 and CDR2 sequences are SQVTM and ANQGSEA. The CDR3 DNA reads as TGCAGCGTTGAAGGTCGAATGTCGCGCACTGAAGCTTTCTTT. It specifies CSVEGRMSRTEAFF.

V is TRBV20-1 and J is TRBJ1-1, with unresolved D. V lost 3 bases and J lost 5, with 13 bases in between. The CDR3 is 13 residues long. Germline V lookup: CDR1 DFQATT, CDR2 SNEGSKA (reference sequence). CDR3 sequence reads: CSASVLMETEAFF. The CDR3 DNA reads as TGCAGTGCTAGTGTCCTAATGGAGACTGAAGCTTTCTTT.

This clonotype came up many times. The J gene is TRBJ2-1, the V gene TRBV29-1; D gene ambiguous. Trimming took 1 base from V and 0 from J, leaving 7 bases between them. The length of the CDR3 is 14 residues. CDR1 is SQVTM, CDR2 ANQGSEA, per germline. The DNA of the CDR3 is TGCAGCGTTGAAGGGTGGTTCTCCTACAATGAGCAGTTCTTC. It yields the protein CSVEGWFSYNEQFF.

This clonotype occurred a few times. The chain employs TRBV7-2 and TRBJ2-3, with D perhaps being TRBD1 or TRBD2 (5 bases each). V was clipped by 1 base and J by 7 bases, with 15 bases between them. The CDR3 spans 15 residues. Germline CDR1 SGHTA, CDR2 FQGNSA. The CDR3 DNA reads TGTGCCAGCAGCTTAGGATCCGGGGCCCGCTATACGCAGTATTTT. This translates into CASSLGSGARYTQYF.

The V gene is TRBV20-1, the J gene TRBJ1-1; D is unclear. Trimming cost V 3 bases and J 0 bases, with 26 bases left between them. CDR1 and CDR2 from the germline V gene are DFQATT and SNEGSKA (reference sequence). This CDR3 comprises 19 residues. The CDR3 DNA follows: TGCAGTGCTAGTGTTTTCCTTACTTATAAAAAGGGCATGAACACTGAAGCTTTCTTT. This gives the protein CSASVFLTYKKGMNTEAFF.